This T cell receptor (beta chain) emerged from a study of T cells in Graves' hyperthyroidism and ophthalmopathy (dated by TCRdb to the late 2010s). Turning to the overall study: Peripheral blood samples were taken at initial diagnosis, before any treatment was given. The roughly 100 discovery patients were randomly divided into training and test sets at a 7:3 ratio. Following sampling, methimazole starting at 30 mg daily was given to hyperthyroidism patients, and high-dose intravenous methylprednisolone was given to ophthalmopathy patients. A discovery cohort of about a hundred patients, about 44 with Graves' ophthalmopathy and over 55 with stable Graves' hyperthyroidism, was used to find distinguishing TCR V-J signatures. In addition, the study compared T-cell repertoires in thyroid tissue and in blood from five or six Graves' hyperthyroidism patients. The paper describes TCR Vbeta CDR3 sequencing of some 130 peripheral blood samples, made up of fewer than 50 ophthalmopathy patients, around 78 hyperthyroidism patients and 17 progressor patients. Prospective prediction of ophthalmopathy was tested in an independent validation cohort of fewer than 20 hyperthyroidism patients and 17 patients who later progressed to ophthalmopathy.

Comment on this clonotype: No cognate antigen has been identified for it. No base quality information exists; no much larger clone differs at one position.

The TCR beta CDR3 regions were amplified from RNA transcripts. The first round of RT-PCR for the TCR CDR3 was performed with the HTBI primer set and the Qiagen OneStep RT-PCR kit. Libraries were constructed in a second round of multiplex PCR, after which size selection and purification were carried out. Libraries were sequenced paired-end with 100 bp reads on an Illumina HiSeq2000. The paper's processing steps were these. SOAPnuke was used to process the raw data, with reads discarded if the reads contained adapters or uncalled bases, had a mean Phred below 15, or lacked an exact constant-primer or identifier match. High-quality paired reads were merged using COPE v1.2.5, and each unique nucleotide sequence was defined as a clonotype. Clonotypes were aligned to IMGT TRBV, TRBD and TRBJ reference segments using MiTCR v1.1. Analysis was restricted to V-J combinations with a frequency above 0.0001, which covered roughly 99% of repertoires. A TCS score was defined as the ratio of F50 (clonal expansion) to E x V (chaos), with BLOSUM62-based TCRdist applied between CDR3 peptides within each V-J. Welch's t-statistics and random forest reduced some 510 V-J features to 13, which were used in a naive Bayes classifier (R e1071). The public reads were reanalyzed by TCRdb: fastp trimming at Q25, MiXCR alignment, in-frame beta chains only. Rows merge per CDR3 protein into single entries with the most common DNA and genes. The V and J calls follow TCRdb's processing rather than the paper's. The sample table shows around 520,000 distinct CDR3 sequences, and around 24% are seen once. Roughly 10% of the sample lies in the top ten.

The V end loses 4 bases and the J end loses 0 bases, and a stretch of 6 bases separates them. CDR1 and CDR2 were assigned from the germline V gene as SQVTM and ANQGSEA. The cysteine opens and the phenylalanine closes a CDR3 of 12 amino acids. The kept DNA is CDR3 alone, 36 bases in frame from the first base. The investigation overall reported the following: In validation, progression to ophthalmopathy was predicted by the model with roughly 71% sensitivity and nearly 75% specificity, a median of roughly 6.4 months before onset. No statistical method was used to fix the sample size in advance, and group allocation was not hidden from the investigators. Most expanded thyroid clonotypes (frequency above 0.001) were also found in blood, which suggests that blood repertoires may mirror thyroid immune responses. In cross-validation, a model built on a 13 V-J signature told ophthalmopathy apart from stable hyperthyroidism with just under 90% sensitivity and approximately 84% specificity, and in testing the same model reached 80%/75%.

In the ophthalmopathy patients, disease was moderately to severely active, with a Clinical Activity Score of 3 or more, a NOSPECS grade of 4 or more, and a duration of less than 3 months. Exclusion was applied to patients with uncontrolled infections, other autoimmune diseases, pregnancy or lactation. Clinical symptoms, serum thyroxine and TRAb, thyroid ultrasound, and orbital computed tomography formed the basis for the diagnoses. PBMCs were isolated from 8 to 10 ml of fresh peripheral blood by Ficoll-Paque density gradient centrifugation. Total RNA was extracted with Trizol reagent, and quality was checked on an Agilent 2100 Bioanalyzer.

The TCR sequence derives from a woman aged 25 to 45 with Graves' ophthalmopathy. The V gene is TRBV29-1 and the J gene is TRBJ1-1; the D gene is not confidently resolved. Sequencing used blood. The encoded CDR3 is CSVATVNTEAFF. Here is the DNA: TGCAGCGTTGCAACAGTGAACACTGAAGCTTTCTTT.